A selection of T cell receptor beta chains follows, all from one sample in a study of T-cell reconstitution after alpha-beta-depleted transplantation in children. MiXCR, applied by TCRdb to the PCR reads, yields one record per CDR3 protein. The sample shows roughly 310,000 distinct CDR3 sequences, roughly 25% of them seen only once. The source material was PBMCs, mostly from graft donor cells, sampled 180 days after TCRalphabeta/CD19-depleted stem cell transplant. These receptors originate from a male patient younger than 18 who had a stem cell transplant for acute lymphoblastic leukemia, so the T cells may come from the graft donor. The conserved cysteine and the conserved F or W are not part of the CDR3 here.

v_call cdr3_aa
TRBV7-8 ASSLIMRGSDSYNEQF
TRBV6-5 ASSYGLALGYEQY
TRBV10-1 ATSEGVQETQY
TRBV13 ASSLGVGLDDGNEQF
TRBV6-1 ASSPFPTSTGGGGAF
TRBV5-1 ASSLAVGLAEETQY
TRBV4-1 ASSQDTGFYGYT
TRBV7-6 ASSLLLRGLVGETQY
TRBV6-2/TRBV6-3 ASSSHHTRKINEQF
TRBV7-9 ASSFESGANVLT
TRBV12-3/TRBV12-4 ASSFKQAYEQY
TRBV5-4 ASSSALAGVLYEQY
TRBV7-2 ASSLGPNTDTQY
TRBV7-3 ASSLSGRSNTGELF
TRBV5-1 ASFKRAGSYNEQF
TRBV12-3/TRBV12-4 ASSFRGSGTEAF
TRBV10-3 AIRQGDSNQPQH